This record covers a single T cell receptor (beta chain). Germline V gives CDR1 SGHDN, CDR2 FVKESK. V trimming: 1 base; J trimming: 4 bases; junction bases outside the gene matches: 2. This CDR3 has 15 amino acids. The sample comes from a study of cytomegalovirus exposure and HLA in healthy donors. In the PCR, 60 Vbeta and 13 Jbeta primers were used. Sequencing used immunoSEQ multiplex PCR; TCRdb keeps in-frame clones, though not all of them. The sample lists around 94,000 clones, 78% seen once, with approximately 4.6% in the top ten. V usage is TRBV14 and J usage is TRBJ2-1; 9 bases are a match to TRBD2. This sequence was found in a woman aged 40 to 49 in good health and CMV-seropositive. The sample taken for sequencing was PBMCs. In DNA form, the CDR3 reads TGTGCCAGCAGCCAAGTTACTAGCGGGTACAATGAGCAGTTCTTC. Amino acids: CASSQVTSGYNEQFF.